The sample holds a few counts of the clone carrying this TCR beta chain. Its specificity is unknown. The data are from a study of blood T cells in healthy people across ages. Findings and limits, study-wide: What prevented conclusive comparison of naive and antigen-experienced cells was that PBMCs were unsorted. Among T cells, TCR beta diversity per million cells dropped roughly linearly as age rose.

CDR3 size: 13 residues. V lost 6 bases and J 2 bases, leaving 10 bases between the germline ends. CDR1 LGHNA and CDR2 YSLEER come from the germline V gene. A sample-barcoded 5' primer and a J-beta primer mix were used in a second PCR of roughly 6 to 11 cycles. There were at least 3 million CDR3-containing paired-end reads obtained from each sample. Using its own MiXCR run on the 5' RACE reads, TCRdb lists one record per CDR3 protein. The repertoire has 800,000 to 1,300,000 distinct CDR3 sequences, about 25% of them found once; the top ten carry about 0.8%. The data were also submitted as part of a second study, on T cells of mothers and their children. In that study: Each mother gave over 8.5 million TCR beta CDR3 reads; each child, a few million.

The clonotype comes from a girl aged 2-10 years in good health. The sequencing sample was made of blood. The chain couples TRBV4-3 to TRBJ1-2; D call uncertain. This chain's CDR3 is CASRPGVNYGYTF. The CDR3 region has the DNA TGCGCCAGCAGACCCGGGGTAAACTATGGCTACACCTTC.